The clone carrying this T cell receptor beta chain was observed many times. Its antigen is still unknown. The entry originates in a study of blood T cells in healthy people across ages. PCR was performed a second time for roughly 7 to 12 cycles using a sample-barcoded 5' primer and a J-beta primer mix. CDR3-containing paired-end reads numbering at least 2.5 million came from each sample. TCRdb processed the 5' RACE reads anew with MiXCR; each CDR3 protein has one entry. The repertoire consists of hundreds of thousands of distinct CDR3 sequences, with around 31% occurring once and the leading ten covering approximately 14%. Trimming left V 0 bases short and J 7 bases short, with 22 bases between. The CDR3 contains 17 residues. Looked up from germline, CDR1 is DFQATT and CDR2 is SNEGSKA (reference sequence). The study's findings and limits: Unsorted PBMCs blocked a conclusive comparison of naive and antigen-experienced cells.

This TCR came from a woman older than 75 in good health. The specimen sequenced was blood. V is TRBV20-1 and J is TRBJ2-1; D is perhaps TRBD2 (5 bases). The CDR3 spells CSAREQEGPTFFNEQFF. Written as DNA, the CDR3 is TGCAGTGCTAGAGAACAAGAGGGTCCAACTTTTTTTAATGAGCAGTTCTTC.